Below, 18 T cell receptor beta chains from the same sample are listed, as sequenced in a study of blood T cell repertoires in COVID-19. Here immunoSEQ multiplex PCR was the method, and the copy in TCRdb shows in-frame clones only, minus some. The sample records roughly 240,000 clones, approximately 86% being singletons. Sequencing was done on a sample of peripheral blood. These TCRs come from a man between 18 and 29 years old with active or convalescent COVID-19.

The chain has TRBV6-1 and TRBJ2-3; the match to TRBD1 covers 9 bases. CDR3 size: 15 residues. Germline V gives CDR1 MNHNS, CDR2 SASEGT. The J segment lost 4 bases and the V segment lost 3 bases, leaving 5 bases of the junction unmatched. CDR3 region: CASSEETGGPDTQYF. The DNA for the CDR3 is TGTGCCAGCAGTGAGGAGACAGGGGGGCCAGATACGCAGTATTTT.

The rearrangement uses TRBV6-5 and TRBJ1-5; D remains unclear. Germline values: CDR1 MNHEY, CDR2 SVGAGI. V was cut by 4 bases and J by 4 bases, with 5 bases left in between. The CDR3 contains 12 residues. CDR3 amino acids: CASSSYNQPQHF. Here the CDR3 DNA reads TGTGCCAGCAGTTCCTATAATCAGCCCCAGCATTTT.

As to this clone: A read error may produce the germline difference seen at one junction end. The rearrangement joins TRBV3-1 (or the pseudogene TRBV3-2) to TRBJ2-1, with 9 nucleotides matching TRBD2. The length of the CDR3 is 12 residues. Per germline, CDR1 LGHDT and CDR2 YNNKEL (reference sequence). The CDR3 spells CASSFSSGAKIF. The CDR3 DNA is TGTGCCAGCAGCTTCTCTAGCGGGGCAAAGATCTTC.

V and J are TRBV3-1 (or the pseudogene TRBV3-2) and TRBJ2-5, with 9 nucleotides matching TRBD1. Trimming cost V 3 bases and J 5 bases; bases outside gene matches: 4. Germline V gene lookup returns CDR1 LGHDT and CDR2 YNNKEL (reference sequence). The CDR3 is 14 amino acids. CDR3 sequence reads: CASSQGQGDETQYF. The CDR3 nucleotides read TGTGCCAGCAGCCAGGGACAGGGTGACGAGACCCAGTACTTC.

The chain joins TRBV7-9 to TRBJ2-2, with a tentative D call TRBD2 (6 bases). V lost 5 bases, J lost 4 bases, and 20 bases lay in between. Germline V gene sequence: CDR1 SEHNR, CDR2 FQNEAQ (reference sequence). The CDR3 runs to 17 residues. This chain's CDR3 is CASSPGLAGGSTGELFF. For the CDR3, the DNA is TGTGCCAGCAGCCCTGGATTGGCCGGGGGTTCCACCGGGGAGCTGTTTTTT.

The gene calls are TRBV15 and TRBJ1-6; 9 bases match TRBD1. The CDR3 totals 16 residues. V lost 0 bases, J lost 9 bases, and 6 bases stayed unmatched. Germline V lookup: CDR1 LNHNV, CDR2 YYDKDF (reference sequence). In nucleotides, the CDR3 is TGTGCCACCAGCAGAGATGCGGGACAGGGAGGTTCACCCCTCCACTTT. Protein sequence: CATSRDAGQGGSPLHF. Full variable domain (remainder filled in from reference TRBV15 and TRBJ1-6): DAMVIQNPRYQVTQFGKPVTLSCSQTLNHNVMYWYQQKSSQAPKLLFHYYDKDFNNEADTPDNFQSRRPNTSFCFLDIRSPGLGDTAMYLCATSRDAGQGGSPLHFGNGTRLTVT.

The V call is TRBV6-5, the J call TRBJ1-5; D not resolved. This CDR3 contains 14 residues. From germline, CDR1 is MNHEY and CDR2 SVGAGI. V gave up 6 bases and J gave up 7 bases, with 16 bases separating them. The CDR3 reads CASRPHAPEQPQHF. The DNA of the CDR3 is TGTGCCAGCAGACCCCACGCCCCGGAGCAGCCCCAGCATTTT.

This clone has only one observation. The V and J genes are TRBV24-1 and TRBJ2-6, with unresolved D. Per the germline V gene, CDR1 is KGHDR and CDR2 is SFDVKD. CDR3 length: 16 amino acids. V was pared by 2 bases and J by 1 base, with 8 bases between. The CDR3 nucleotides are TGTGCCACCAGTGATTATGCGGAATCTGGGGCCAACGTCCTGACTTTC. Residues: CATSDYAESGANVLTF.

The V call is TRBV7-9, the J call TRBJ2-7, with D unclear. CDR1 and CDR2 (germline): SEHNR, FQNEAQ (reference sequence). The CDR3 consists of 14 residues. V was shortened by 3 bases and J by 5 bases, with 14 bases between the two germline ends. CDR3 region: CASSLVSGIHEQYF. For the CDR3, the DNA is TGTGCCAGCAGCTTGGTTTCGGGTATCCACGAGCAGTACTTC.

The V gene is TRBV29-1, the J gene TRBJ2-4; the D gene is possibly TRBD2 (6 bases). This CDR3 spans 13 amino acids. V shed 6 bases and J shed 0 bases, with 9 bases lying between them. CDR1 is SQVTM, CDR2 ANQGSEA, per germline. CDR3 residues: CSVRAGAKNIQYF. The DNA for the CDR3 is TGCAGCGTAAGAGCGGGAGCCAAAAACATTCAGTACTTC.

Details on this clone: The same CDR3 also results from other DNA sequences found in this sample. The chain employs TRBV27 and TRBJ1-6; D call uncertain. Germline-derived CDR1 and CDR2 are MNHEY and SMNVEV (reference sequence). V was cut by 4 bases and J by 7 bases, with 5 bases left in between. The CDR3 loop spans 12 amino acids. The CDR3 region is CASSSGNSPLHF. The CDR3 DNA is TGTGCCAGCAGTTCGGGGAATTCACCCCTCCACTTT.

J is TRBJ2-3 and V is TRBV18, with 7 bases lining up with TRBD1. V shed 4 bases and J 1 base; nucleotides not matched to a gene: 14. The CDR3 is 18 residues long. Germline CDR1 is KGHSH and CDR2 is LQKENI. The CDR3 DNA reads as TGTGCCAGCTCACGAAAGAATTCACAGGGGTTCGGCACAGATACGCAGTATTTT. As protein: CASSRKNSQGFGTDTQYF.

The chain joins TRBV2 to TRBJ1-1, with D possibly TRBD1 on 6 matching bases. The ends were cut back, 8 bases at V and 11 bases at J, with 12 bases in the middle. The CDR3 consists of 10 residues. Looked up from germline, CDR1 is SNHLY and CDR2 is FYNNEI. The chain's CDR3 is CASGGQSAFF. CDR3 sequence (DNA): TGTGCCAGCGGAGGACAGTCGGCTTTCTTT.

The J gene is TRBJ1-3, the V gene TRBV6-1; 7 bases map to TRBD1. CDR1 is MNHNS, CDR2 SASEGT, per germline. The CDR3 has 16 residues. V shed 3 bases, J shed 6 bases, and the junction held 11 bases outside the gene matches. The CDR3 nucleotides read TGTGCCAGCAGTGAGAGAGGGCAGGGGGTTGCAAACACCATATATTTT. It is translated as CASSERGQGVANTIYF.

This clone has only one observation. V gene TRBV6-2 or TRBV6-3 combines with J gene TRBJ2-7; 10 bases align to TRBD2. V dropped 1 base and J dropped 2; count of bases not matched to a gene: 14. Germline CDR1 is MNHEY and CDR2 is SVGEGT. The CDR3 extends over 19 amino acids. In DNA form, the CDR3 reads TGTGCCAGCAGTTACTACCGGGACTGGAGCGGGAGGGTGCCCTACGAGCAGTACTTC. Its translation is CASSYYRDWSGRVPYEQYF.

This clone was observed a single time. The V gene is TRBV11-2, the J gene TRBJ2-3; no clear D. The germline CDR1 and CDR2 sequences are SGHAT and FQNNGV. The CDR3 contains 13 residues. V lost 8 bases and J lost 0, with 9 bases in between. CDR3 region: CASGRTSTDTQYF. CDR3 sequence (DNA): TGTGCCAGCGGGCGAACTAGCACAGATACGCAGTATTTT.

The chain has TRBV7-3 and TRBJ1-4; D gene uncertain. V lost 4 bases, J lost 5 bases, and 17 bases lay in between. The CDR3 consists of 16 residues. Germline values: CDR1 SGHTA, CDR2 FQGTGA. The CDR3 protein is CASSYGTGRQNEKLFF. The CDR3 nucleotides are TGTGCCAGCAGCTACGGAACCGGGAGACAAAATGAAAAACTGTTTTTT.

Only a few counts were recorded for this clone. The junction and the germline gene differ at one end; a read error may be behind it. The chain carries TRBV28 and TRBJ2-2; 7 nucleotides line up with TRBD2. The length of the CDR3 is 13 residues. Germline V CDR1 and CDR2: MDHEN, SYDVKM. DNA of the CDR3: TGTGCCAGCACGTCGAGGGACTATCGGATTGCGGCCTTT. Translating it yields CASTSRDYRIAAF. Combining the CDR3 with reference TRBV28 and TRBJ2-2 gives the whole variable domain DVKVTQSSRYLVKRTGEKVFLECVQDMDHENMFWYRQDPGLGLRLIYFSYDVKMKEKGDIPEGYSVSREKKERFSLILESASTNQTSMYLCASTSRDYRIAAFGEGSRLTVL.